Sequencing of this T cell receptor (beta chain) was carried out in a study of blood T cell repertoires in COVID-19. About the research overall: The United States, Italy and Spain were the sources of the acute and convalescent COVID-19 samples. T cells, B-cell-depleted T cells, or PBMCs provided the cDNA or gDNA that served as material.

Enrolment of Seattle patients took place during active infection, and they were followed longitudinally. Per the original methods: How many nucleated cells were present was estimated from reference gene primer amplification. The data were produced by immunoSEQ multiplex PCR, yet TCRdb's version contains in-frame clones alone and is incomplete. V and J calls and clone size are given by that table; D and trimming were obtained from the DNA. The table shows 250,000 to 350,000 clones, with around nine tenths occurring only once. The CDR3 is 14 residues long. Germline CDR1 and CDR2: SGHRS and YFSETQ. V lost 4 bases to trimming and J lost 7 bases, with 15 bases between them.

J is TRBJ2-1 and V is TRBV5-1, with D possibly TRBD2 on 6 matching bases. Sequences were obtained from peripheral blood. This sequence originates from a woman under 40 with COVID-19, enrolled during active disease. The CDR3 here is CASSVWEVWNEQFF. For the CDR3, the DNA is TGCGCCAGCAGCGTGTGGGAGGTCTGGAATGAGCAGTTCTTC.